The 3 T cell receptor beta chains in this list originate from one sample, sequenced in a study of cytomegalovirus exposure and HLA in healthy donors. With 60 Vbeta and 13 Jbeta primers, the PCR was carried out. The repertoire was sequenced with immunoSEQ multiplex PCR; TCRdb's copy has only in-frame clones and lacks some. Among tens of thousands of clones listed, 78% were seen once. Specimen: PBMCs. These receptors originate from a male donor in good health and CMV-seropositive.

The chain combines TRBV6-6 with TRBJ2-7; TRBD2 matches 11 bases. This CDR3 comprises 15 residues. Germline values: CDR1 MNHNY, CDR2 SVGAGI (reference sequence). V was pared by 4 bases and J by 3 bases, with 5 bases of the junction left unmatched. Here the CDR3 DNA reads TGTGCCAGCAGTTTCACTAGCGGGGGCAACTACGAGCAGTACTTC. Translation: CASSFTSGGNYEQYF.

This clone was seen a few times. The CDR3 sequence: CASSLTAGANVLTF. CDR3 DNA sequence: TGCGCCAGCAGCTTGACAGCTGGGGCCAACGTCCTGACTTTC. V is TRBV5-1 and J is TRBJ2-6; unclear D gene. From germline, CDR1 is SGHRS and CDR2 YFSETQ. The CDR3 is made up of 14 amino acids. V gave up 1 base and J gave up 2 bases, with 4 bases separating them.

This clone was detected a few times. J is TRBJ1-2 and V is TRBV5-6; D gene ambiguous. Germline values: CDR1 SGHDT, CDR2 YYEEEE. CDR3 length: 12 amino acids. V was shortened by 2 bases and J by 5 bases, with 7 bases between the two germline ends. CDR3: CASSFGSYGYTF. DNA of the CDR3: TGTGCCAGCAGCTTCGGGAGTTATGGCTACACCTTC.